This T cell receptor (beta chain) was sequenced for a study of Graves' ophthalmopathy and Graves' hyperthyroidism. Presentation of ophthalmopathy in the donors involved moderate-to-severe activity, CAS ≥3, NOSPECS ≥4 and a duration under 3 months. A few counts support this clonotype. The study amplified TCR beta CDR3 regions using RNA transcripts. HTBI primers served in a first-round RT-PCR, which a second-round multiplex PCR followed. TCRdb independently ran MiXCR on the multiplex PCR reads; one entry per CDR3 protein. The sample consists of 600,000 to 950,000 distinct CDR3 sequences, 40% of them appearing once. Specimen: peripheral blood. The sequence was obtained from an adult man with Graves' ophthalmopathy.

The CDR3 coding sequence is TGTGCCAGTAAGGGCGAGGGGTGGGAGACCCAGTACTTC. Translation: CASKGEGWETQYF. V is TRBV19 and J is TRBJ2-5; D could derive from TRBD1 or TRBD2 (5 bases each). CDR1 and CDR2 from the germline V gene are LNHDA and SQIVND (reference sequence). The length of the CDR3 is 13 residues. V was trimmed by 7 bases and J by 5 bases, leaving 14 bases between them.